A selection of T cell receptor beta chains follows, all from one sample in a study of CD8 T cells in ankylosing spondylitis. TCRdb re-derived calls from the 5' RACE reads in MiXCR, one entry per CDR3 protein. The sample holds 200,000 to 250,000 distinct CDR3 sequences; around 11% are singletons and the top ten take 5.5% to 8%. The sequencing input was blood, either unsorted or a sorted T cell fraction (not recorded which). These receptors came from a male donor with ankylosing spondylitis or in good health (not recorded which). Each CDR3 is given with its conserved first and last residue. The D gene is left open where the match is weak. Size tells how often a clone was seen (once, few, many) or the class of an expanded clone, and some rows leave it out.

CASSVRTGGPYEQYF	TGTGCCAGCAGTGTCAGGACAGGGGGACCCTACGAGCAGTACTTC	TRBV2	TRBJ2-7	few	TRBD1
CASSLIRSLAKNIQYF	TGTGCCAGCAGCTTAATAAGATCTTTAGCCAAAAACATTCAGTACTTC	TRBV11-2	TRBJ2-4	NA	NA
CASSADREWDTQYF	TGCGCCAGCAGCGCGGACAGGGAGTGGGATACGCAGTATTTT	TRBV5-1	TRBJ2-3	NA	TRBD1
CASSLGDGSYGYTF	TGCGCCAGCAGCTTGGGGGACGGAAGTTATGGCTACACCTTC	TRBV5-1	TRBJ1-2	many	NA
CSARASGALPYGYTF	TGCAGTGCTAGAGCTTCAGGGGCCCTACCCTATGGCTACACCTTC	TRBV20-1	TRBJ1-2	many	NA
CASSFGPGGRRAKNIQYF	TGTGCCAGCAGCTTCGGCCCAGGGGGCAGGAGGGCCAAAAACATTCAGTACTTC	TRBV2	TRBJ2-4	few	TRBD1
CASSQGQSVGEKLFF	TGCGCCAGCAGCCAAGGACAGTCAGTCGGTGAAAAACTGTTTTTT	TRBV4-1	TRBJ1-4	many	NA
CASSQDSTYGYTF	TGTGCCAGCAGCCAAGACAGCACCTATGGCTACACCTTC	TRBV14	TRBJ1-2	many	NA
CAISGQGNTEAFF	TGTGCCATCAGTGGACAGGGGAACACTGAAGCTTTCTTT	TRBV10-3	TRBJ1-1	many	TRBD1
CASSPPSGNHEQYF	TGTGCCAGCTCACCTCCTAGCGGGAACCACGAGCAGTACTTC	TRBV18	TRBJ2-7	few	TRBD2
CSAARGGGNQPQHF	TGCAGTGCGGCCAGGGGTGGCGGCAATCAGCCCCAGCATTTT	TRBV20-1	TRBJ1-5	many	NA
CASSQTGGGTEAFF	TGTGCCAGCTCCCAGACAGGGGGCGGCACTGAAGCTTTCTTT	TRBV7-9	TRBJ1-1	NA	TRBD1
CASSWGYKESYNEQFF	TGCGCCAGCAGCTGGGGATATAAGGAGAGTTACAATGAGCAGTTCTTC	TRBV5-1	TRBJ2-1	few	NA